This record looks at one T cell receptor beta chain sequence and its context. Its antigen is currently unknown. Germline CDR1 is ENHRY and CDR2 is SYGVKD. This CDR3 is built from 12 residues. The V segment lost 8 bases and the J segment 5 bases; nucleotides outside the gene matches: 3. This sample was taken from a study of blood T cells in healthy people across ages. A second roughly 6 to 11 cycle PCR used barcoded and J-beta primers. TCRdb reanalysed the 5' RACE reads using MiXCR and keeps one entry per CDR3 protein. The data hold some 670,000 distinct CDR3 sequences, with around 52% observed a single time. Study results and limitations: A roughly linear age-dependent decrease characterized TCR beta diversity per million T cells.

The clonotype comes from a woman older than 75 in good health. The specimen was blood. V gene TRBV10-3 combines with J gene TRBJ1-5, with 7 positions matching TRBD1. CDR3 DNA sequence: TGTGCCATCGGTCAGGGGGATCAGCCCCAGCATTTT. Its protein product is CAIGQGDQPQHF.